The 19 T cell receptor beta chains reported below all come from one sample, sequenced in a study of T cell repertoires in cytomegalovirus infection. No antigen has been identified for these receptors. MiXCR, applied by TCRdb to the reads, yields one record per CDR3 protein. This sample yields 650,000 to 900,000 distinct CDR3 sequences, of which 25% to 30% are seen a single time; around 13% belongs to the top ten. Sequencing used cultured CD8+ T cells from PBMCs, obtained from culture after CMV antigen stimulation. The origin of the receptors is a human donor in good health (CMV status not recorded). Some clones in this sample may be carry-over from other donors' samples.

Comment on this clonotype: A clone one base away is much larger, so this may be a read error. The chain combines TRBV6-6 with TRBJ2-5, with TRBD2 matching 12 bases. With V trimmed by 8 bases and J by 5 bases, 12 bases remained unmatched. CDR1 is MNHNY, CDR2 SVGAGI, per germline (reference sequence). The CDR3 is 16 residues long. The CDR3 sequence is CASGSGLAGIGETQYF. DNA of the CDR3: TGTGCCAGCGGTTCAGGACTAGCGGGGATTGGTGAGACCCAGTACTTC.

The table lists this clonotype with a few counts. Here the CDR3 reads CASSLTGGSEQYV. In DNA form, the CDR3 reads TGTGCCAGCAGTCTCACAGGGGGTAGCGAGCAGTACGTC. This sequence joins TRBV12-3 or TRBV12-4 and TRBJ2-7, with 8 nucleotides matching TRBD1. The CDR3 covers 13 residues. After removal of 5 bases from V and 6 bases from J, the junction contained 6 bases not matched to a gene.

J is TRBJ1-2 and V is TRBV25-1; D is unclear. The CDR3 is 14 amino acids. V was cut by 5 bases and J by 1 base, with 11 bases left in between. The germline V gene encodes CDR1 MGHDK and CDR2 SYGVNS. In DNA, the CDR3 is TGTGCCAGCAGTTTAATTCGAGATAACTATGGCTACACCTTC. Residues: CASSLIRDNYGYTF.

The chain employs TRBV6-2 or TRBV6-3 and TRBJ2-3, with D possibly being TRBD1 (6 bases). This CDR3 comprises 15 residues. CDR1 and CDR2 (germline): MNHEY, SVGEGT. Trimming removed 4 bases at V and 0 bases at J, with 11 bases between. The DNA for the CDR3 is TGTGCCAGCAGTTGGACAGACCCTAGCACAGATACGCAGTATTTT. It encodes CASSWTDPSTDTQYF.

This clonotype has more than one count but fewer than ten. The chain employs TRBV28 and TRBJ2-1, with D unclear. Germline assignment: CDR1 MDHEN and CDR2 SYDVKM. The CDR3 covers 15 residues. V was cut by 6 bases and J by 0 bases, with 12 bases left in between. The CDR3 sequence: CASSVSQASYNEQFF. The DNA for the CDR3 is TGTGCCAGCAGCGTCTCCCAAGCCTCCTACAATGAGCAGTTCTTC.

This clonotype appeared a few times. The gene calls are TRBV2 and TRBJ1-3; D gene unclear. The CDR3 consists of 14 residues. V lost 7 bases and J lost 0, with 10 bases in between. Germline V gives CDR1 SNHLY, CDR2 FYNNEI. The CDR3 here is CASIHTTSGNTIYF. CDR3 nucleotides: TGTGCCAGCATTCACACTACCTCTGGAAACACCATATATTTT.

This clonotype was detected a few times. This chain joins TRBV7-6 and TRBJ2-1, with D hard to call. V dropped 3 bases and J dropped 8 bases, with 11 bases sitting between them. The CDR3 is made up of 13 amino acids. Germline values: CDR1 SGHVS, CDR2 FNYEAQ. DNA of the CDR3: TGTGCCAGCAGCTTTATAGAGGTGGATGAGCAGTTCTTC. It specifies CASSFIEVDEQFF.

In this sample, this clonotype turned up a few times. This chain uses TRBV27 with TRBJ2-1, with TRBD2 matching 9 bases. Unmatched junction bases numbered 10, after V lost 5 bases and J lost 5 bases. The CDR3 sequence is 16 residues long. Germline CDR1 reads MNHEY; CDR2 reads SMNVEV (reference sequence). CDR3 sequence reads: CASSTPLAGIDNEQFF. The CDR3 DNA reads TGTGCCAGCAGTACACCCCTAGCGGGGATTGACAATGAGCAGTTCTTC.

This clonotype was detected a few times. V gene TRBV9 combines with J gene TRBJ1-5; D is unresolved. The CDR3 loop spans 14 amino acids. CDR1 is SGDLS, CDR2 YYNGEE, per germline. Trimming took 4 bases from V and 1 from J, leaving 9 bases between them. The CDR3 DNA reads as TGTGCCAGCAGCACGGACGGAAGCAATCAGCCCCAGCATTTT. This translates into CASSTDGSNQPQHF.

This chain connects TRBV4-1 to TRBJ2-3; 7 nucleotides agree with TRBD2. The CDR3 contains 14 residues. Per the germline V gene, CDR1 is MGHRA and CDR2 is YSYEKL. After removal of 3 bases from V and 5 bases from J, the junction contained 5 bases not matched to a gene. The CDR3, as DNA: TGCGCCAGCAGCCAGGGGCGGGGGATAGATACGCAGTATTTT. Translation: CASSQGRGIDTQYF.

This clonotype was detected a few times. This chain connects TRBV7-3 to TRBJ2-1; TRBD1 matches at 9 bases. Trimming removed 5 bases from V and 2 bases from J; junction bases left unmatched: 7. Germline V gene lookup returns CDR1 SGHTA and CDR2 FQGTGA. The CDR3 loop spans 16 amino acids. CDR3: CASSEWDRATYNEQFF. The DNA for the CDR3 is TGTGCCAGCAGCGAATGGGACAGGGCTACCTACAATGAGCAGTTCTTC.

This clonotype was detected ten times or more. The CDR3 coding sequence is TGTGCCAGCAGCTCGTGGGGACAGGGGAATTCACCCCTCCACTTT. This encodes CASSSWGQGNSPLHF. This chain links TRBV7-6 with TRBJ1-6; 10 bases line up with TRBD1. The germline V gene has CDR1 SGHVS and CDR2 FNYEAQ. The CDR3 sequence is 15 residues long. V was clipped by 4 bases and J by 7 bases; unmatched bases: 4.

In this sample, this clonotype turned up a few times. J is TRBJ1-1 and V is TRBV20-1; maybe TRBD1 (6 bases). The V gene lost 0 bases and the J gene lost 7 bases, with 15 bases spanning the gap. The CDR3 totals 14 residues. CDR1 and CDR2 from the germline V gene are DFQATT and SNEGSKA (reference sequence). In DNA, the CDR3 is TGCAGTGCTAGAGATACCCGGGACACCTATGAAGCTTTCTTT. Translation gives CSARDTRDTYEAFF.

This clonotype was seen many times. This rearrangement joins TRBV7-8 to TRBJ1-1, with TRBD1 identical over 9 bases. J lost 6 bases, V lost 5 bases, and 16 bases had no gene match. CDR1 and CDR2 from the germline V gene are SGHVS and FQNEAQ. The CDR3 runs 17 residues. CDR3 region: CASSATGGDWSFAEAFF. The CDR3 nucleotides read TGTGCCAGCAGCGCCACAGGGGGCGATTGGAGTTTCGCTGAAGCTTTCTTT.

This chain links TRBV7-6 with TRBJ2-3; D possibly uses TRBD1 or TRBD2 (5 bases each). Trimming took off 1 base at V and 0 bases at J, with 14 bases between the two ends. Germline loops: CDR1 SGHVS, CDR2 FNYEAQ. The CDR3 covers 17 residues. The CDR3 is CASSLGVPGRSTDTQYF. The CDR3 bases are TGTGCCAGCAGCTTAGGGGTCCCAGGGAGAAGCACAGATACGCAGTATTTT.

This clonotype was detected ten times or more. The chain recombines TRBV7-8 with TRBJ2-7; D call uncertain. The V gene's germline CDR1 is SGHVS and CDR2 FQNEAQ. Trimming removed 1 base at V and 1 base at J, with 8 bases between. This CDR3 is 14 amino acids long. The CDR3 loop is CASSLGVGSYEQYV. The CDR3 nucleotides are TGTGCCAGCAGCTTAGGGGTCGGGTCCTACGAGCAGTACGTC.

This clonotype was observed many times. The rearrangement joins TRBV7-9 to TRBJ1-2; no clear D. The CDR3 contains 14 residues. Deletions cut 5 bases from V and 4 bases from J, with 14 bases between. Germline lookup yields CDR1 SEHNR and CDR2 FQNEAQ (reference sequence). The CDR3 DNA reads as TGTGCCAGCAGCCCTCCGGGGAGGCGCTATGGCTACACCTTC. Protein: CASSPPGRRYGYTF.

The V and J genes are TRBV6-2 or TRBV6-3 and TRBJ2-2, with D perhaps TRBD2 (6 bases). Germline loops: CDR1 MNHEY, CDR2 SVGEGT. V was clipped by 1 base and J by 1 base, with 10 bases between them. CDR3 length: 16 residues. Here the CDR3 DNA reads TGTGCCAGCAGTTACTTTAGCGGAGAGAACACCGGGGAGCTGTTTTTT. It translates to CASSYFSGENTGELFF.

This chain links TRBV20-1 with TRBJ2-5, with 12 bases that match TRBD1. The V segment lost 4 bases and the J segment 5 bases; nucleotides outside the gene matches: 5. CDR3 size: 14 residues. CDR1 is DFQATT and CDR2 is SNEGSKA in the germline V gene (reference sequence). Here the CDR3 reads CSATGTGGWETQYF. The CDR3 coding sequence is TGCAGTGCTACCGGGACAGGGGGCTGGGAGACCCAGTACTTC.